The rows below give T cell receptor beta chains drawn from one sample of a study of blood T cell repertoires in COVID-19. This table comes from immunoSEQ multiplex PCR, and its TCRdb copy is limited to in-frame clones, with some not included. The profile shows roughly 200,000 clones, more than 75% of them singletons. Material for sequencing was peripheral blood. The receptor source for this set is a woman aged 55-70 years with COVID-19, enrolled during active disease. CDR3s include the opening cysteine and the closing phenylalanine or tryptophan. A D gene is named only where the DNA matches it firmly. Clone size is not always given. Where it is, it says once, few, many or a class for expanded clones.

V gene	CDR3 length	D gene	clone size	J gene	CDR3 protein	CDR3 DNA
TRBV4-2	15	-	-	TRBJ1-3	CASSQDPGKENTIYF	TGTGCCAGCAGCCAAGATCCGGGAAAAGAGAACACCATATATTTT
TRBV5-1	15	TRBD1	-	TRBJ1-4	CASSLAGTGNEKLFF	TGCGCCAGCAGCTTGGCCGGGACAGGGAATGAAAAACTGTTTTTT
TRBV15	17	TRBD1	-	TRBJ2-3	CATSRDYGQGRTDTQYF	TGTGCCACCAGCAGAGATTACGGACAGGGGAGGACAGATACGCAGTATTTT
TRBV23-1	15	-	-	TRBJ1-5	CASSFGGLSNQPQHF	TGCGCCAGCAGTTTCGGGGGACTGAGCAATCAGCCCCAGCATTTT
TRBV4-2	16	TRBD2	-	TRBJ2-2	CASSQGTSGVTGELFF	TGTGCCAGCAGCCAAGGAACTAGCGGGGTCACCGGGGAGCTGTTTTTT
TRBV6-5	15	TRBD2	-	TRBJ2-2	CASTPGTTNTGELFF	TGTGCCAGCACCCCCGGGACTACGAACACCGGGGAGCTGTTTTTT
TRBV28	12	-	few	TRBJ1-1	CASSSVDTEAFF	TGTGCCAGCAGTAGCGTAGACACTGAAGCTTTCTTT
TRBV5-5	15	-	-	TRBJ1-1	CASSFTGGEYSSAFF	TGTGCCAGCAGCTTTACGGGGGGCGAATATAGTTCAGCTTTCTTT
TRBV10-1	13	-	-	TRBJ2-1	CASSETIYNEQFF	TGCGCCAGCAGTGAAACTATTTACAATGAGCAGTTCTTC
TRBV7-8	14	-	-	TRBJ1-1	CASSSLRGNTEAFF	TGTGCCAGCAGCTCCCTTAGGGGGAACACTGAAGCTTTCTTT
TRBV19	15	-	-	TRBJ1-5	CASSIGQGGGQPQHF	TGTGCCAGTAGTATCGGGCAGGGAGGGGGTCAGCCCCAGCATTTT
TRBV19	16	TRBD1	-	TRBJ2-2	CASSTPGQGAIGELFF	TGTGCCAGTAGTACCCCGGGACAGGGGGCCATCGGGGAGCTGTTTTTT
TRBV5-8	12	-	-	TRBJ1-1	CASSPTGIEAFF	TGTGCCAGCAGCCCGACTGGAATTGAAGCTTTCTTT
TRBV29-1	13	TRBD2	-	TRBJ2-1	CSGGLAAYNEQFF	TGCAGCGGGGGACTAGCCGCATACAATGAGCAGTTCTTC
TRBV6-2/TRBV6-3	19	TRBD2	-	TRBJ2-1	CASSYPRLAGGLSYNEQFF	TGTGCCAGCAGTTACCCGAGACTAGCGGGAGGCCTCTCCTACAATGAGCAGTTCTTC
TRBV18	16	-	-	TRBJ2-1	CASSPWDTSSYNEQFF	TGTGCCAGCTCACCGTGGGACACGAGCTCCTACAATGAGCAGTTCTTC
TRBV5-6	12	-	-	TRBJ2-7	CASSRQEYEQYF	TGTGCCAGCAGCAGACAGGAATACGAGCAGTACTTC
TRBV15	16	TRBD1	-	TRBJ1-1	CATSSQKGQGFPEAFF	TGTGCCACCAGCAGTCAGAAGGGACAGGGGTTCCCTGAAGCTTTCTTT
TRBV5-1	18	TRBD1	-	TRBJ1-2	CASSLVPDRVLGENGYTF	TGCGCCAGCAGCTTGGTACCCGACAGGGTTCTGGGTGAAAATGGCTACACCTTC
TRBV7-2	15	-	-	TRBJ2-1	CASSSLADTYNEQFF	TGTGCCAGCAGCTCGTTAGCGGACACCTACAATGAGCAGTTCTTC
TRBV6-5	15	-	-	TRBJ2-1	CASSYGLAPNNEQFF	TGTGCCAGCAGTTACGGCCTAGCTCCCAACAATGAGCAGTTCTTC
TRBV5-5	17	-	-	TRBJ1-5	CASSLADFGQTNQPQHF	TGTGCCAGCAGCTTGGCCGATTTTGGACAGACCAATCAGCCCCAGCATTTT
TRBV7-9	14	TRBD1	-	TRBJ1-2	CASIPGQGDYGYTF	TGTGCCAGCATCCCCGGACAGGGGGACTATGGCTACACCTTC
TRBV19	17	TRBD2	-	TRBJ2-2	CASSNPPTSGGFGELFF	TGTGCCAGTAGTAATCCCCCGACTAGCGGGGGGTTCGGGGAGCTGTTTTTT